Listed below are T cell receptor beta chains from one sample, sequenced in a study of identical twins. TCRdb reanalysed the 5' RACE reads using MiXCR and keeps one entry per CDR3 protein. The top ten hold approximately 1% of the sample, which has 400,000 to 550,000 distinct CDR3 sequences, approximately 14% seen once. This sample also appeared in a second study, on yellow fever vaccine responses in identical twins.

Sequencing was done on a sample of CD4+ T cells sorted from blood. Source of these receptors: a woman younger than 35 in good health. Each CDR3 is given with its conserved first and last residue. Each record gives: CDR3 length, V gene, D gene, J gene, clone size, CDR3 DNA, CDR3 protein. D genes are given only for firm matches. Expanded clones get a size class; other rows say once, few or many, or leave the size out.

cdr3_length: 19
v_call: TRBV6-2/TRBV6-3
d_call: TRBD2
j_call: TRBJ2-4
clone_size: -
cdr3_nt: TGTGCCAGCAGAGGGACTAGCGGGAGGGAGCCCCTAGCCAAAAACATTCAGTACTTC
cdr3_aa: CASRGTSGREPLAKNIQYF

cdr3_length: 16
v_call: TRBV4-1
d_call: TRBD1
j_call: TRBJ2-1
clone_size: -
cdr3_nt: TGCGCCAGCAGCCAAGCCCAAAGGGGGCTAGGGTTGGAGCAGTTCTTC
cdr3_aa: CASSQAQRGLGLEQFF

cdr3_length: 15
v_call: TRBV7-3
d_call: -
j_call: TRBJ2-5
clone_size: -
cdr3_nt: TGTGCCAGCAGTTCCCTGGCCAGGGATGGTGAGACCCAGTACTTC
cdr3_aa: CASSSLARDGETQYF

cdr3_length: 13
v_call: TRBV6-2/TRBV6-3
d_call: -
j_call: TRBJ2-1
clone_size: many
cdr3_nt: TGTGCCAGCAGTTACTCGAATTACAATGAGCAGTTCTTC
cdr3_aa: CASSYSNYNEQFF

cdr3_length: 15
v_call: TRBV24-1
d_call: TRBD2
j_call: TRBJ2-5
clone_size: -
cdr3_nt: TGTGCCACCAGTGGGGCTAGCGGGGAACAAGAGACCCAGTACTTC
cdr3_aa: CATSGASGEQETQYF

cdr3_length: 13
v_call: TRBV6-1
d_call: -
j_call: TRBJ2-7
clone_size: -
cdr3_nt: TGTGCCAGCAGTGAAGCTGGGGGTCCCGAGCAGTACTTC
cdr3_aa: CASSEAGGPEQYF

cdr3_length: 17
v_call: TRBV7-2
d_call: TRBD2
j_call: TRBJ2-1
clone_size: -
cdr3_nt: TGTGCCAGCAGCCGCCGCTCCTTAGCGGGGGAATACAATGAGAAGTTCTTC
cdr3_aa: CASSRRSLAGEYNEKFF

cdr3_length: 14
v_call: TRBV5-1
d_call: TRBD2
j_call: TRBJ2-1
clone_size: few
cdr3_nt: TGCGCCAGCAGGGGACTAAAGAATGGAGATGAGCAGTTCTTC
cdr3_aa: CASRGLKNGDEQFF

cdr3_length: 15
v_call: TRBV7-2
d_call: TRBD2
j_call: TRBJ2-7
clone_size: -
cdr3_nt: TGTGCCAGCACCACCGCAGCGGGAGGGGACTACGAGCAGTACTTC
cdr3_aa: CASTTAAGGDYEQYF

cdr3_length: 11
v_call: TRBV19
d_call: -
j_call: TRBJ1-5
clone_size: -
cdr3_nt: TGTGCCAGTAGTACTGGGGACGGTTGGCATTTT
cdr3_aa: CASSTGDGWHF

cdr3_length: 13
v_call: TRBV29-1
d_call: TRBD2
j_call: TRBJ2-5
clone_size: -
cdr3_nt: TGCAGCGTTGCGGGGGGGCTGGGGGAGACCCAGTACTTC
cdr3_aa: CSVAGGLGETQYF

cdr3_length: 16
v_call: TRBV25-1
d_call: -
j_call: TRBJ2-7
clone_size: few
cdr3_nt: TGTGCCAGCAGTGAATTTAAGGCAGGAAAGAGGTACGAGCAGTACTTC
cdr3_aa: CASSEFKAGKRYEQYF

cdr3_length: 13
v_call: TRBV20-1
d_call: TRBD1
j_call: TRBJ2-7
clone_size: many
cdr3_nt: TGCAGTGCTACAGACAGGGTAGGAGACGAGCAGTACTTC
cdr3_aa: CSATDRVGDEQYF

cdr3_length: 17
v_call: TRBV5-7
d_call: TRBD2
j_call: TRBJ2-1
clone_size: once
cdr3_nt: TGTGCCAGCAGGCCGACTAGCGGGGGGCCCTCCTACAATGAGCAGTTCTTC
cdr3_aa: CASRPTSGGPSYNEQFF

cdr3_length: 16
v_call: TRBV24-1
d_call: TRBD2
j_call: TRBJ2-1
clone_size: -
cdr3_nt: TGTGCCACCAGTGATCCTCAGGGACTAGCGATCGATGAGCAGTTCTTC
cdr3_aa: CATSDPQGLAIDEQFF

cdr3_length: 19
v_call: TRBV4-3
d_call: -
j_call: TRBJ2-6
clone_size: once
cdr3_nt: TGCGCCAGCAGCCAAGGTGTTGGAGAAATCCTGGGGTTGGCCAACGTCCTGACTTTC
cdr3_aa: CASSQGVGEILGLANVLTF

cdr3_length: 15
v_call: TRBV28
d_call: TRBD2
j_call: TRBJ2-7
clone_size: -
cdr3_nt: TGTGCCAGCAGTATTCCGGGACTAACGCACTACGAGCAGTACTTC
cdr3_aa: CASSIPGLTHYEQYF

cdr3_length: 16
v_call: TRBV20-1
d_call: TRBD1
j_call: TRBJ2-6
clone_size: few
cdr3_nt: TGCAGTGCTAGGTCTAACAGGGGTTCTGGGGCCAACGTCCTGACTTTC
cdr3_aa: CSARSNRGSGANVLTF

cdr3_length: 13
v_call: TRBV12-3/TRBV12-4
d_call: -
j_call: TRBJ2-2
clone_size: -
cdr3_nt: TGTGCCAGCACCCTACCTAGCTTCGGGGAGCTGTTTTTT
cdr3_aa: CASTLPSFGELFF

cdr3_length: 14
v_call: TRBV7-2
d_call: -
j_call: TRBJ2-3
clone_size: few
cdr3_nt: TGTGCCAGCAGCGACTACCGGGGCCAGGATACGCAGTATTTT
cdr3_aa: CASSDYRGQDTQYF

cdr3_length: 18
v_call: TRBV6-5
d_call: TRBD2
j_call: TRBJ2-1
clone_size: -
cdr3_nt: TGTGCCAGCAGTTACCCCACCGGGGCGGGAGGGCCGAAAAATGAGCAGTTCTTC
cdr3_aa: CASSYPTGAGGPKNEQFF

cdr3_length: 10
v_call: TRBV20-1
d_call: -
j_call: TRBJ2-1
clone_size: -
cdr3_nt: TGCAGTGTTGGGGTCAATGAGCAGTTCTTC
cdr3_aa: CSVGVNEQFF

cdr3_length: 12
v_call: TRBV29-1
d_call: -
j_call: TRBJ1-1
clone_size: -
cdr3_nt: TGCAGCGTTGGGGACGGCATCACTGAAGCTTTCTTT
cdr3_aa: CSVGDGITEAFF

cdr3_length: 16
v_call: TRBV6-1
d_call: -
j_call: TRBJ2-1
clone_size: -
cdr3_nt: TGTGCCAGCAACGCACAGGTGGCAGGGGGGGTAGGTGAGCAGTTCTTC
cdr3_aa: CASNAQVAGGVGEQFF

cdr3_length: 16
v_call: TRBV9
d_call: -
j_call: TRBJ2-2
clone_size: few
cdr3_nt: TGTGCCAGCAGCGTAGACGGACTAACGAACACCGGGGAGCTGTTTTTT
cdr3_aa: CASSVDGLTNTGELFF

cdr3_length: 18
v_call: TRBV27
d_call: -
j_call: TRBJ2-6
clone_size: -
cdr3_nt: TGTGCCAGCAGTTTAGTGGGCCAGGGGAACTCTGGGGCCAACGTCCTGACTTTC
cdr3_aa: CASSLVGQGNSGANVLTF

cdr3_length: 13
v_call: TRBV24-1
d_call: -
j_call: TRBJ1-2
clone_size: -
cdr3_nt: TGTGCCACCAGTGACGCGACAGGCCGGGGCTACACCTTC
cdr3_aa: CATSDATGRGYTF

cdr3_length: 14
v_call: TRBV11-2
d_call: -
j_call: TRBJ2-3
clone_size: -
cdr3_nt: TGTGCCAGCAGCTTACTGAGGTTTTTAGATACGCAGTATTTT
cdr3_aa: CASSLLRFLDTQYF

cdr3_length: 15
v_call: TRBV29-1
d_call: -
j_call: TRBJ2-1
clone_size: -
cdr3_nt: TGCAGCGTTGATCCAAGACGGTCGACTTACAATGAGCAGTTCTTC
cdr3_aa: CSVDPRRSTYNEQFF

cdr3_length: 19
v_call: TRBV15
d_call: -
j_call: TRBJ2-3
clone_size: -
cdr3_nt: TGTGCCACCAGTGTGTGGGGCAAAAGCGGGCTTACTAGCACAGATACGCAGTATTTT
cdr3_aa: CATSVWGKSGLTSTDTQYF

cdr3_length: 16
v_call: TRBV5-1
d_call: TRBD1
j_call: TRBJ2-2
clone_size: many
cdr3_nt: TGCGCCAGCAGCTTTGCCGGGACAGGGGCCCCCGGGGAGCTGTTTTTT
cdr3_aa: CASSFAGTGAPGELFF

cdr3_length: 18
v_call: TRBV6-2/TRBV6-3
d_call: TRBD2
j_call: TRBJ2-3
clone_size: once
cdr3_nt: TGTGCCAGCAGTTGGTGGGGCGGGAGTGCCACTATCACAGATACGCAGTATTTT
cdr3_aa: CASSWWGGSATITDTQYF

cdr3_length: 18
v_call: TRBV2
d_call: TRBD2
j_call: TRBJ2-7
clone_size: -
cdr3_nt: TGTGCCAGCAGTGAAAGGGGACTAGCGGGAGGGCCCATCTACGAGCAGTACTTC
cdr3_aa: CASSERGLAGGPIYEQYF

cdr3_length: 13
v_call: TRBV12-3/TRBV12-4
d_call: TRBD2
j_call: TRBJ2-7
clone_size: few
cdr3_nt: TGTGCCAGCAGCCCAGTTGGGAGGGGCGAGCAGTACTTC
cdr3_aa: CASSPVGRGEQYF

cdr3_length: 16
v_call: TRBV20-1
d_call: -
j_call: TRBJ2-1
clone_size: -
cdr3_nt: TGCAGTGCTAGAGTGGGGGAAGGTAGCTCCTACAATGAGCAGTTCTTC
cdr3_aa: CSARVGEGSSYNEQFF

cdr3_length: 17
v_call: TRBV27
d_call: TRBD2
j_call: TRBJ2-2
clone_size: few
cdr3_nt: TGTGCCAGCAGACCAAGGGGGCTAGCGGGAAACACCGGGGAGCTGTTTTTT
cdr3_aa: CASRPRGLAGNTGELFF

cdr3_length: 16
v_call: TRBV20-1
d_call: TRBD2
j_call: TRBJ2-1
clone_size: -
cdr3_nt: TGCAGTGCTAGAGAGTTGAGTGGGAGGGCCCACAATGAGCAGTTCTTC
cdr3_aa: CSARELSGRAHNEQFF

cdr3_length: 19
v_call: TRBV11-1
d_call: TRBD2
j_call: TRBJ2-7
clone_size: few
cdr3_nt: TGTGCCAGCAGCTCGACCCTACTAGCGGGGGTCCGGGGAATGTCCGAGCAGTACTTC
cdr3_aa: CASSSTLLAGVRGMSEQYF

cdr3_length: 17
v_call: TRBV6-2/TRBV6-3
d_call: TRBD1
j_call: TRBJ2-1
clone_size: -
cdr3_nt: TGTGCCAGCAGTTTTGCCGGGACAGGGGGCCATTACAATGAGCAGTTCTTC
cdr3_aa: CASSFAGTGGHYNEQFF

cdr3_length: 16
v_call: TRBV28
d_call: TRBD2
j_call: TRBJ2-7
clone_size: few
cdr3_nt: TGTGCCAGCAGTTTATTGGGGACTAGCGCTGACTACGAGCAGTACTTC
cdr3_aa: CASSLLGTSADYEQYF

cdr3_length: 11
v_call: TRBV6-5
d_call: -
j_call: TRBJ1-2
clone_size: few
cdr3_nt: TGTGCCAGCAAGAGCAACTATGGCTACACCTTC
cdr3_aa: CASKSNYGYTF

cdr3_length: 16
v_call: TRBV7-8
d_call: TRBD2
j_call: TRBJ2-1
clone_size: -
cdr3_nt: TGTGCCAGCAGCGGGTATCACGGGACTAGTAGCAATGAGCAGTTCTTC
cdr3_aa: CASSGYHGTSSNEQFF

cdr3_length: 21
v_call: TRBV3-1
d_call: TRBD2
j_call: TRBJ2-3
clone_size: -
cdr3_nt: TGTGCCAGCAGCCCTACCCCCGGGACTAGCGGGATGTCCCCAAGCACAGATACGCAGTATTTT
cdr3_aa: CASSPTPGTSGMSPSTDTQYF

cdr3_length: 15
v_call: TRBV5-4
d_call: -
j_call: TRBJ2-2
clone_size: -
cdr3_nt: TGTGCCAGCAGTATCCGAGGGAGGATCCCCGGGGAGCTGTTTTTT
cdr3_aa: CASSIRGRIPGELFF

cdr3_length: 15
v_call: TRBV5-1
d_call: TRBD2
j_call: TRBJ2-1
clone_size: -
cdr3_nt: TGCGCCAGCAGCTTTGTGGCGGGAGGGGGCAATGAGCAGTTCTTC
cdr3_aa: CASSFVAGGGNEQFF

cdr3_length: 15
v_call: TRBV5-1
d_call: TRBD1
j_call: TRBJ2-7
clone_size: many
cdr3_nt: TGCGCCAGCAGCTTGGCCCCGGGACAGGGCTACGAGCAGTACTTC
cdr3_aa: CASSLAPGQGYEQYF

cdr3_length: 17
v_call: TRBV20-1
d_call: -
j_call: TRBJ2-1
clone_size: -
cdr3_nt: TGCAGTGCTAGAGAGGAGGGTTCTAGCGACTCCTACAATGAGCAGTTCTTC
cdr3_aa: CSAREEGSSDSYNEQFF

cdr3_length: 14
v_call: TRBV20-1
d_call: TRBD2
j_call: TRBJ2-4
clone_size: -
cdr3_nt: TGCAGTGCTAGAAGCGGGAGAGCCAAAAACATTCAGTACTTC
cdr3_aa: CSARSGRAKNIQYF

cdr3_length: 13
v_call: TRBV19
d_call: -
j_call: TRBJ2-1
clone_size: few
cdr3_nt: TGTGCCAGTAAACGGGGGGCAGACAATGAGCAGTTCTTC
cdr3_aa: CASKRGADNEQFF

cdr3_length: 15
v_call: TRBV5-1
d_call: -
j_call: TRBJ2-1
clone_size: many
cdr3_nt: TGCGCCAGCAGCTCGATTTTGGGGGCCAACAATGAGCAGTTCTTC
cdr3_aa: CASSSILGANNEQFF

cdr3_length: 13
v_call: TRBV28
d_call: TRBD1
j_call: TRBJ2-1
clone_size: -
cdr3_nt: TGTGCCAGCGTCGGACAGGCCTACAATGAGCAGTTCTTC
cdr3_aa: CASVGQAYNEQFF

cdr3_length: 16
v_call: TRBV28
d_call: -
j_call: TRBJ2-1
clone_size: many
cdr3_nt: TGTGCCAGCAGTCCACCTCCCTCGGGTCGCGCCGGTGAGCAGTTCTTC
cdr3_aa: CASSPPPSGRAGEQFF

cdr3_length: 17
v_call: TRBV5-5
d_call: TRBD2
j_call: TRBJ2-3
clone_size: -
cdr3_nt: TGTGCCAGCAGGCAAATTGGGCTAGCGGTTTTCACAGATACGCAGTATTTT
cdr3_aa: CASRQIGLAVFTDTQYF

cdr3_length: 15
v_call: TRBV15
d_call: TRBD1
j_call: TRBJ2-7
clone_size: few
cdr3_nt: TGTGCCACCAGCGTAACAGGGGGCATTTCCTACGAGCAGTACTTC
cdr3_aa: CATSVTGGISYEQYF

cdr3_length: 16
v_call: TRBV7-2
d_call: -
j_call: TRBJ2-5
clone_size: few
cdr3_nt: TGTGCCAGCAGCTCACGCCCCTCAGGGATCGGCGAGACCCAGTACTTC
cdr3_aa: CASSSRPSGIGETQYF

cdr3_length: 17
v_call: TRBV5-1
d_call: TRBD1
j_call: TRBJ1-1
clone_size: many
cdr3_nt: TGCGCCAGCAGCTCTAATACAGGGGGCGCTGGGAACACTGAAGCTTTCTTT
cdr3_aa: CASSSNTGGAGNTEAFF

cdr3_length: 15
v_call: TRBV7-9
d_call: TRBD2
j_call: TRBJ2-7
clone_size: few
cdr3_nt: TGTGCCAGCAGCCCTGCAGCGGGAGCACTTTACGAGCAGTACTTC
cdr3_aa: CASSPAAGALYEQYF